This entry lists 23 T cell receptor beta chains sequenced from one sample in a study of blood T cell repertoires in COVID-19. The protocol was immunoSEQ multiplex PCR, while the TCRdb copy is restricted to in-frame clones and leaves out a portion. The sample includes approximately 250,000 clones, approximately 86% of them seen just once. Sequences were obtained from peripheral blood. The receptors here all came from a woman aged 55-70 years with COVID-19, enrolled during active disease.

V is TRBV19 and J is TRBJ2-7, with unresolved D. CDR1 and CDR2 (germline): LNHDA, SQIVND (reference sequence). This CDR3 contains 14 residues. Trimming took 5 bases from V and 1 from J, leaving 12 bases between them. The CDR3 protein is CASSLSVTSYEQYF. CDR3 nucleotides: TGTGCCAGTAGTCTCTCCGTTACTTCCTACGAGCAGTACTTC.

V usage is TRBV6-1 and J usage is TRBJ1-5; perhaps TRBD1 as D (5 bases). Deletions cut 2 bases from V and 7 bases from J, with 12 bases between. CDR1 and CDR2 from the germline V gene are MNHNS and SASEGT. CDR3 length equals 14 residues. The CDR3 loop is CASSESGVGQPQHF. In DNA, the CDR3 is TGTGCCAGCAGTGAATCGGGGGTGGGCCAGCCCCAGCATTTT.

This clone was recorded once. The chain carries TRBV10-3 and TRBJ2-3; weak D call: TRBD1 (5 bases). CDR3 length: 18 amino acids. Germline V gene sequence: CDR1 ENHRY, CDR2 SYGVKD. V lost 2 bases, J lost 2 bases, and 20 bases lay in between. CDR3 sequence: CAISENGVTGPFTDTQYF. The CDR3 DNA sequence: TGTGCCATCAGTGAGAATGGTGTAACAGGACCTTTCACAGATACGCAGTATTTT.

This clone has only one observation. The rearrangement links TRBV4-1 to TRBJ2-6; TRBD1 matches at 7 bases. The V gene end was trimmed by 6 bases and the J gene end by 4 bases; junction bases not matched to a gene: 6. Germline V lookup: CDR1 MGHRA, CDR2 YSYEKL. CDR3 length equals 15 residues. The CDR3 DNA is TGCGCCAGCAGACCCACAGGGGACGGGGCCAACGTCCTGACTTTC. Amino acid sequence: CASRPTGDGANVLTF.

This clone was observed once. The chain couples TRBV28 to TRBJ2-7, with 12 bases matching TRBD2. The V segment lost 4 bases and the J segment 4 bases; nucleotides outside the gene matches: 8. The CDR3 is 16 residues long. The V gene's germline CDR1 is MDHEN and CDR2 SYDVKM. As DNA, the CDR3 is TGTGCCAGCAGTTCCCCCGGACTAGCGGGGCGATACGAGCAGTACTTC. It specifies CASSSPGLAGRYEQYF.

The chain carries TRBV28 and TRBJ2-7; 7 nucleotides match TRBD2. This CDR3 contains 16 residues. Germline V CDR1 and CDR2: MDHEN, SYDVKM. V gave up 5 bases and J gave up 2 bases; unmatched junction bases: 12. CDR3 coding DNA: TGTGCCAGCAGTCATGCGGGGGTGGGCGGCGCCTACGAGCAGTACTTC. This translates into CASSHAGVGGAYEQYF.

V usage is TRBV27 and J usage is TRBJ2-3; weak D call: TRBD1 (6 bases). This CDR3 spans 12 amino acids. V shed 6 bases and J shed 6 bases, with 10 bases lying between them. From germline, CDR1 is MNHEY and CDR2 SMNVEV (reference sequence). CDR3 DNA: TGTGCCAGCAGAACAGGGTTCGATACGCAGTATTTT. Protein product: CASRTGFDTQYF.

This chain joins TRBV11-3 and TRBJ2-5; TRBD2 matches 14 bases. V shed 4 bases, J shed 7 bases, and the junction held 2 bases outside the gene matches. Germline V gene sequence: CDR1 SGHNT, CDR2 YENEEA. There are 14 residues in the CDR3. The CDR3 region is CASSSGLAGGTQYF. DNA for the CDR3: TGTGCCAGCAGCTCAGGACTAGCGGGAGGGACCCAGTACTTC.

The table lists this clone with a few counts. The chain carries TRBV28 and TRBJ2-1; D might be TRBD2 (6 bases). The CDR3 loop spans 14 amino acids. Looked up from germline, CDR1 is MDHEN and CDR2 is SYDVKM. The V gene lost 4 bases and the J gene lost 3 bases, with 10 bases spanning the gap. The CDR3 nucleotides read TGTGCCAGCAGTTCCGGACTATTCTACAATGAGCAGTTCTTC. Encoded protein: CASSSGLFYNEQFF.

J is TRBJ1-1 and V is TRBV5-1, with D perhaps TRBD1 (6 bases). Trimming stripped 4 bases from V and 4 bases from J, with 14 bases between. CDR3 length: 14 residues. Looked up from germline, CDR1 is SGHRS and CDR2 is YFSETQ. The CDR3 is CASSEQQGPTEAFF. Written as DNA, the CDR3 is TGCGCCAGCAGCGAGCAACAGGGACCCACTGAAGCTTTCTTT.

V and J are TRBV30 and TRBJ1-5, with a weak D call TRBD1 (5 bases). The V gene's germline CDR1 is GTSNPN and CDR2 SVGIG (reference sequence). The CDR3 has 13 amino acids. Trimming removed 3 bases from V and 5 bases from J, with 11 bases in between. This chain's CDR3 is CAWRGRVDQPQHF. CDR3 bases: TGTGCCTGGAGGGGCAGGGTGGATCAGCCCCAGCATTTT. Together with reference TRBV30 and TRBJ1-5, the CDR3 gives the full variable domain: SQTIHQWPATLVQPVGSPLSLECTVEGTSNPNLYWYRQAAGRGLQLLFYSVGIGQISSEVPQNLSASRPQDRQFILSSKKLLLSDSGFYLCAWRGRVDQPQHFGDGTRLSIL.

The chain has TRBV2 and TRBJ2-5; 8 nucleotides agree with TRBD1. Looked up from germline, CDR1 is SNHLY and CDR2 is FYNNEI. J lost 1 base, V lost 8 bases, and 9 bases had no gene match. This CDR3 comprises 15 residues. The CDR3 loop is CASRRDRPSQETQYF. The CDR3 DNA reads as TGTGCCAGCCGCCGGGACAGGCCTTCCCAAGAGACCCAGTACTTC. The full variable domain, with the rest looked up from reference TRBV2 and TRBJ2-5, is EPEVTQTPSHQVTQMGQEVILRCVPISNHLYFYWYRQILGQKVEFLVSFYNNEISEKSEIFDDQFSVERPDGSNFTLKIRSTKLEDSAMYFCASRRDRPSQETQYFGPGTRLLVL.

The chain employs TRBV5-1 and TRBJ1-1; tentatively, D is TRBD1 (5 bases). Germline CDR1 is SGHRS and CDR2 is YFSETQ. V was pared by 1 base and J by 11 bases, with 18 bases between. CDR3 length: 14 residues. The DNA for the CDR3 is TGCGCCAGCAGCTTGAATATGAACAGGTTCGTGGCTTTCTTT. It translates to CASSLNMNRFVAFF.

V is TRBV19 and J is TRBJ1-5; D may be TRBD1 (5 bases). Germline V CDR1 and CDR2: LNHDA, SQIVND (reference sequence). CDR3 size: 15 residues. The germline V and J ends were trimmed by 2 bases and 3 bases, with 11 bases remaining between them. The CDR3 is CASSISTAPNQPQHF. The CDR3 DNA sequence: TGTGCCAGTAGTATATCGACAGCTCCCAATCAGCCCCAGCATTTT. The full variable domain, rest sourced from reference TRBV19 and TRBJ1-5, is DGGITQSPKYLFRKEGQNVTLSCEQNLNHDAMYWYRQDPGQGLRLIYYSQIVNDFQKGDIAEGYSVSREKKESFPLTVTSAQKNPTAFYLCASSISTAPNQPQHFGDGTRLSIL.

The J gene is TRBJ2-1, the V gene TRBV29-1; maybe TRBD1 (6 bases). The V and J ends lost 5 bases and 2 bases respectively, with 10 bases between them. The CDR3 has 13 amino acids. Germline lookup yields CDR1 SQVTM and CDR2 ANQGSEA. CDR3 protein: CSVRDTTYNEQFF. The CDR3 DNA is TGCAGCGTTAGGGACACCACCTACAATGAGCAGTTCTTC.

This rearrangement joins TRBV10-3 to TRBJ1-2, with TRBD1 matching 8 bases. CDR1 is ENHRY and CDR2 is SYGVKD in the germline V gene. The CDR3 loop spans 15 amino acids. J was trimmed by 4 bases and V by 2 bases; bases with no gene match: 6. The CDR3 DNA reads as TGTGCCATCAGTGAGGGACAGGGAAAGGCCTATGGCTACACCTTC. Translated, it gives CAISEGQGKAYGYTF.

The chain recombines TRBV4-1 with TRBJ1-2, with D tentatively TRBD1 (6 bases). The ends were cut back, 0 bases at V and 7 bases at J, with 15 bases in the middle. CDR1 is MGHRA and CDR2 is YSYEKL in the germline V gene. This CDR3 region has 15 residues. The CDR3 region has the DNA TGCGCCAGCAGCCAAGACAACAGGGTTAACGGTGGCTACACCTTC. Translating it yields CASSQDNRVNGGYTF.

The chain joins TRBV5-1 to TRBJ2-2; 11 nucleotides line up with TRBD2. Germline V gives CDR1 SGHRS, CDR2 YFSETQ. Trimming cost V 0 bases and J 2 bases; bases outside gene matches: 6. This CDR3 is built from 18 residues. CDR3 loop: CASSLGASGRSNTGELFF. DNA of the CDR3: TGCGCCAGCAGCTTGGGGGCTAGCGGGAGGTCAAACACCGGGGAGCTGTTTTTT. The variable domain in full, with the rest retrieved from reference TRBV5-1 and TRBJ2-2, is KAGVTQTPRYLIKTRGQQVTLSCSPISGHRSVSWYQQTPGQGLQFLFEYFSETQRNKGNFPGRFSGRQFSNSRSEMNVSTLELGDSALYLCASSLGASGRSNTGELFFGEGSRLTVL.

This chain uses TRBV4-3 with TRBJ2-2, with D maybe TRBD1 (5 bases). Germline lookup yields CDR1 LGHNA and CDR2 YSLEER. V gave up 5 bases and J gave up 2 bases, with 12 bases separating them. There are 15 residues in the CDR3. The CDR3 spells CASSSQDRNTGELFF. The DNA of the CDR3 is TGCGCCAGCAGCTCCCAAGACAGAAACACCGGGGAGCTGTTTTTT.

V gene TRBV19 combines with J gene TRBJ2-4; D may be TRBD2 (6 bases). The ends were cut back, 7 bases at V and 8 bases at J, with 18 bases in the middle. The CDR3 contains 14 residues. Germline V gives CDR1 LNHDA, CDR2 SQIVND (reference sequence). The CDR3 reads CASTSSGRGDIQYF. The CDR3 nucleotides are TGTGCCAGTACCTCTTCGGGGCGGGGCGACATTCAGTACTTC.

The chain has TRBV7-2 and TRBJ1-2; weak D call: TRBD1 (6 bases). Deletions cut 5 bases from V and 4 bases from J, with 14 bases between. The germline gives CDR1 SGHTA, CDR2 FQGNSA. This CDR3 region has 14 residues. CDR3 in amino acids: CASSTRGGAYGYTF. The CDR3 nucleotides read TGTGCCAGCAGCACCCGGGGGGGGGCCTATGGCTACACCTTC.

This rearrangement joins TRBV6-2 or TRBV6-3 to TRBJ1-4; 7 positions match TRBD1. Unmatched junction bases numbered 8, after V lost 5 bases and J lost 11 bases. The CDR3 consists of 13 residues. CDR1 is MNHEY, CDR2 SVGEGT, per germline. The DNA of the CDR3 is TGTGCCAGCAGTACTCTCCGACAGGGTAAACTGTTTTTT. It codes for CASSTLRQGKLFF.

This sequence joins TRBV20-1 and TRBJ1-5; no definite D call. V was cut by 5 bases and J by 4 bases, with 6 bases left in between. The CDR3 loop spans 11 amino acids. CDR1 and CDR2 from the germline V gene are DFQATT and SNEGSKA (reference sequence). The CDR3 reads CSAGLNQPQHF. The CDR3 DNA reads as TGCAGTGCTGGACTGAATCAGCCCCAGCATTTT.